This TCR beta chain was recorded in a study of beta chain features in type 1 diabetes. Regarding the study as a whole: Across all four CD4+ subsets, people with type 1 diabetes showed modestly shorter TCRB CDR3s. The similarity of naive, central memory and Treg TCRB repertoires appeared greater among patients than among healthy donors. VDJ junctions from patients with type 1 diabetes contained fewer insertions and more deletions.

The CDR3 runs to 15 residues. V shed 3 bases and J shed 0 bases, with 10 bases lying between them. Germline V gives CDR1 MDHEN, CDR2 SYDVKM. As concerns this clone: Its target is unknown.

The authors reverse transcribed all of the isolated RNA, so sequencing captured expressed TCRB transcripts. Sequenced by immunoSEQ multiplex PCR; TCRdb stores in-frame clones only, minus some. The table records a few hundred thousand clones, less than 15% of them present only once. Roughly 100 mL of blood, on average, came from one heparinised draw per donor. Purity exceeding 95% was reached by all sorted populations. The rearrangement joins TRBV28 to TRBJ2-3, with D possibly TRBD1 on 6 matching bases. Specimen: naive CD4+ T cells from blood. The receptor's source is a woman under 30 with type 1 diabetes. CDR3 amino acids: CASSFSRGSTDTQYF. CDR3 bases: TGTGCCAGCAGTTTTTCCAGGGGCAGCACAGATACGCAGTATTTT. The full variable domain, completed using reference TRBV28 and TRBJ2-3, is DVKVTQSSRYLVKRTGEKVFLECVQDMDHENMFWYRQDPGLGLRLIYFSYDVKMKEKGDIPEGYSVSREKKERFSLILESASTNQTSMYLCASSFSRGSTDTQYFGPGTRLTVL.